The 32 T cell receptor beta chains below all came from one sample that was sequenced in a study of T cells in Graves' hyperthyroidism and ophthalmopathy. RNA transcripts served as the template for amplifying TCR beta CDR3 regions. When the TCR CDR3 underwent first-round RT-PCR, the HTBI primer set was used. TCRdb re-called the multiplex PCR reads through MiXCR, storing one row per CDR3 protein. The sample records around 620,000 distinct CDR3 sequences, under 60% being singletons. Source material: peripheral blood or thyroid tissue (not recorded which). These TCRs come from an adult woman with Graves' disease, either hyperthyroidism or ophthalmopathy (not recorded which).

J is TRBJ1-4 and V is TRBV18; D unclear. CDR1 is KGHSH, CDR2 LQKENI, per germline. CDR3 length equals 13 residues. V was trimmed by 6 bases and J by 8 bases, leaving 13 bases between them. The CDR3 bases are TGTGCCAGCTCGTCCGAACGCGGGGAAAAACTGTTTTTT. Translation gives CASSSERGEKLFF.

The chain uses TRBV28 and TRBJ1-2; unclear D gene. This CDR3 has 13 amino acids. Germline V gene sequence: CDR1 MDHEN, CDR2 SYDVKM. V shed 11 bases and J shed 4 bases, with 17 bases lying between them. This CDR3 reads CASERRALYGYTF. CDR3 coding DNA: TGTGCCTCCGAGAGGAGGGCCCTCTATGGCTACACCTTC.

This clonotype came up many times. The chain uses TRBV5-5 and TRBJ2-7; D is undetermined. CDR3 length: 11 amino acids. Germline loops: CDR1 SGHKS, CDR2 YYEKEE (reference sequence). The V end lost 2 bases, the J end lost 5 bases, and 5 bases lay between the germline ends. In nucleotides, the CDR3 is TGTGCCAGCAGCTTCGCCCACGAGCAGTACTTC. This gives the protein CASSFAHEQYF.

This clonotype showed up just once. The CDR3 carries no conserved terminal phenylalanine or tryptophan, so it likely arises from a read error. The chain links TRBV10-2 to TRBJ2-7, with TRBD1 matching over 7 bases. Germline CDR1 reads WSHSY; CDR2 reads SAAADI. The CDR3 length is 16 residues. The V and J ends lost 6 bases and 6 bases, in that order; junction bases with no gene match: 17. CDR3: CASSANRGTGPGEQYL. The CDR3, as DNA: TGCGCCAGCAGCGCTAACAGGGGAACGGGTCCGGGCGAGCAGTACCTC.

The V gene is TRBV10-1, the J gene TRBJ1-1; D gene ambiguous. V was trimmed by 8 bases and J by 3 bases, leaving 16 bases between them. The CDR3 contains 14 residues. CDR1 and CDR2 (germline): WNHNN, SYGVQD (reference sequence). The CDR3 loop is CASRYLQYHTEAFF. The CDR3 coding sequence is TGCGCCAGCCGGTACCTTCAATATCACACTGAAGCTTTCTTT.

The chain recombines TRBV28 with TRBJ2-7; 8 nucleotides match TRBD2. The J segment lost 6 bases and the V segment lost 1 base, leaving 5 bases of the junction unmatched. From germline, CDR1 is MDHEN and CDR2 SYDVKM. The CDR3 totals 14 residues. The chain's CDR3 is CASSLYGRAGEQYF. In DNA form, the CDR3 reads TGTGCCAGCAGTTTATACGGGAGGGCCGGCGAGCAGTACTTC.

This sequence joins TRBV29-1 and TRBJ2-3; 10 bases fit TRBD1. The CDR3 runs to 14 residues. Germline trimming cut 8 bases from V and 3 bases from J; bases unmatched to any gene: 8. The germline gives CDR1 SQVTM, CDR2 ANQGSEA. The CDR3 DNA follows: TGCAGCTTGACAGGGGGCTTGGGGACAGATACGCAGTATTTT. Its protein product is CSLTGGLGTDTQYF.

This rearrangement joins TRBV19 to TRBJ1-2; no firm D call. Trimming shortened V by 3 bases and J by 4 bases, and 15 bases separated the two germline ends. This CDR3 has 15 amino acids. The germline gives CDR1 LNHDA, CDR2 SQIVND (reference sequence). CDR3 sequence (DNA): TGTGCCAGTAGTATCCCCTTCGACAACGGCTATGGCTACACCTTC. It yields the protein CASSIPFDNGYGYTF.

This chain connects TRBV6-5 to TRBJ1-1; possible D gene TRBD1, 6 bases. V gave up 10 bases and J gave up 1 base, with 19 bases separating them. Germline V CDR1 and CDR2: MNHEY, SVGAGI. The CDR3 contains 15 residues. Here the CDR3 reads CATRRGHTSNTEAFF. The CDR3 bases are TGTGCCACGCGTCGGGGACACACTTCGAACACTGAAGCTTTCTTT.

This clonotype was counted many times. V is TRBV11-2 and J is TRBJ1-2; no reliable D call. The germline V gene encodes CDR1 SGHAT and CDR2 FQNNGV. Trimming removed 1 base from V and 1 base from J, with 16 bases in between. CDR3 length: 17 residues. The CDR3 loop is CASSLGPGQLFNYGYTF. CDR3 DNA: TGTGCCAGCAGCTTAGGCCCCGGGCAGCTTTTTAACTATGGCTACACCTTC.

This clonotype was counted ten times or more. The rearrangement uses TRBV29-1 and TRBJ1-6; 8 nucleotides align to TRBD1. Germline loops: CDR1 SQVTM, CDR2 ANQGSEA. This CDR3 contains 13 residues. In DNA form, the CDR3 reads TGCGCGATCCGGACAGGGTACAATTCACCCCTCCACTTT. This encodes CAIRTGYNSPLHF.

The V gene is TRBV20-1, the J gene TRBJ2-2; no reliable D call. V was pared by 6 bases and J by 2 bases, with 7 bases between. From germline, CDR1 is DFQATT and CDR2 SNEGSKA (reference sequence). The CDR3 extends over 12 amino acids. The CDR3 coding sequence is TGCAGTGCAGTACTTAACACCGGGGAGCTGTTTTTT. Translated: CSAVLNTGELFF.

About this clonotype itself: One end of the junction fails to match germline, which may point to a read error. The CDR3 reads CTSRDPGTQETQYF. Written as DNA, the CDR3 is TGTACCAGCAGAGATCCTGGGACCCAAGAGACCCAGTACTTC. The chain carries TRBV2 and TRBJ2-5; tentatively, D is TRBD1 or TRBD2 (5 bases each). The CDR3 length is 14 residues. Germline V gene lookup returns CDR1 SNHLY and CDR2 FYNNEI.

CDR3 nucleotides: TGCGCCAGCAGCTTGGGGACTAGCGGCGAAGAACGAGAGACCCAGTACTTC. Protein product: CASSLGTSGEERETQYF. V and J are TRBV5-1 and TRBJ2-5, with 10 bases identical to TRBD2. The ends lost 0 bases at V and 4 bases at J; junction bases unmatched: 9. CDR1 and CDR2 (germline): SGHRS, YFSETQ. This CDR3 spans 17 amino acids.

The chain carries TRBV7-9 and TRBJ2-6; 10 nucleotides match TRBD1. The germline V gene has CDR1 SEHNR and CDR2 FQNEAQ (reference sequence). J lost 0 bases, V lost 6 bases, and 11 bases had no gene match. The CDR3 sequence is 19 residues long. The DNA of the CDR3 is TGTGCCAGCAGTGGCCGAACCGGGACAGGGGACTCTGGGGCCAACGTCCTGACTTTC. Its translation: CASSGRTGTGDSGANVLTF.

V gene TRBV7-6 combines with J gene TRBJ1-6, with 7 bases identical to TRBD1. This CDR3 has 19 amino acids. Per the germline V gene, CDR1 is SGHVS and CDR2 is FNYEAQ. J gave up 10 bases and V 4 bases, and 22 bases lay outside the gene matches. The CDR3 bases are TGTGCCAGCAGCTCTTTAGGCGGTCGGCTTACAGGGGAAGGCTCACCCCTCCACTTT. It encodes CASSSLGGRLTGEGSPLHF. Filled out from reference TRBV7-6 and TRBJ1-6, the complete variable domain reads GAGVSQSPRYKVTKRGQDVALRCDPISGHVSLYWYRQALGQGPEFLTYFNYEAQQDKSGLPNDRFSAERPEGSISTLTIQRTEQRDSAMYRCASSSLGGRLTGEGSPLHFGNGTRLTVT.

CDR3 in amino acids: CANSEGGSTYEQYF. CDR3 coding DNA: TGTGCCAACTCCGAGGGGGGGTCAACCTACGAGCAGTACTTC. The rearrangement uses TRBV10-3 and TRBJ2-7; tentative D call: TRBD2 (7 bases). Germline CDR1 reads ENHRY; CDR2 reads SYGVKD. The CDR3 runs to 14 residues. Trimming shortened V by 10 bases and J by 2 bases, and 18 bases separated the two germline ends.

The chain combines TRBV18 with TRBJ1-2, with TRBD1 matching 8 bases. V was pared by 4 bases and J by 7 bases, with 5 bases of the junction left unmatched. CDR1 and CDR2 (germline): KGHSH, LQKENI. This CDR3 region has 13 residues. The chain's CDR3 is CASSRDRSGGYTF. In DNA, the CDR3 is TGTGCCAGCTCACGGGACAGGTCCGGTGGCTACACCTTC.

The chain is built from TRBV7-3 and TRBJ1-2; D unresolved. CDR3 length: 16 residues. From germline, CDR1 is SGHTA and CDR2 FQGTGA. Trimming stripped 2 bases from V and 4 bases from J, with 17 bases between. Here the CDR3 DNA reads TGTGCCAGCAGCTTACCCTCCCAAAGCAGACTCTATGGCTACACCTTC. It is translated as CASSLPSQSRLYGYTF.

There are many counts of this clonotype. The chain uses TRBV12-3 or TRBV12-4 and TRBJ2-7; 7 bases agree with TRBD1. The CDR3 consists of 14 residues. The V and J ends lost 6 bases and 5 bases, in that order; junction bases with no gene match: 10. The CDR3 DNA is TGTGCCAGCAGAGGAACCGTGACAGGGAACGAGCAGTACTTC. Its translation is CASRGTVTGNEQYF.

This clonotype has a handful of counts. Given the absence of the conserved phenylalanine or tryptophan at the CDR3 end, a read error is likely. The genes are TRBV5-1 and TRBJ2-7; TRBD1 might be the D (6 bases). The CDR3 consists of 13 residues. Germline V lookup: CDR1 SGHRS, CDR2 YFSETQ. Here the CDR3 DNA reads TGTGCCAGCAGTTTGCTACAGGGTTTCGAGCAGTACCTC. Its translation: CASSLLQGFEQYL.

The rearrangement joins TRBV29-1 to TRBJ1-2; TRBD1 agrees at 7 bases. The length of the CDR3 is 12 residues. J was trimmed by 4 bases and V by 4 bases; bases with no gene match: 3. Germline CDR1 SQVTM, CDR2 ANQGSEA. Here the CDR3 reads CSVGQGVYGYTF. The CDR3 DNA follows: TGCAGCGTTGGACAGGGCGTCTATGGCTACACCTTC.

Concerning this clonotype itself: Sequence at one end of the junction differs from germline and may be a read error. This sequence joins TRBV7-2 and TRBJ1-2, with a possible D match to TRBD1 (5 bases). From germline, CDR1 is SGHTA and CDR2 FQGNSA. The CDR3 is 15 amino acids. The DNA of the CDR3 is TGTGCCAGCAGCCTAGCAGGGATTCCCTCCTATGGCTACACCTTC. Residues: CASSLAGIPSYGYTF.

This clonotype was recorded at least ten times. The CDR3 loop reads CASSKGAGLPGQETQYF. The DNA of the CDR3 is TGTGCCAGCAGCAAAGGCGCAGGACTCCCGGGCCAAGAGACCCAGTACTTC. The chain has TRBV9 and TRBJ2-5; maybe TRBD2 (5 bases). The CDR3 has 17 amino acids. Germline-derived CDR1 and CDR2 are SGDLS and YYNGEE. V lost 4 bases to trimming and J lost 1 base, with 20 bases between them. Together with reference TRBV9 and TRBJ2-5, the CDR3 gives the full variable domain: DSGVTQTPKHLITATGQRVTLRCSPRSGDLSVYWYQQSLDQGLQFLIQYYNGEERAKGNILERFSAQQFPDLHSELNLSSLELGDSALYFCASSKGAGLPGQETQYFGPGTRLLVL.

V usage is TRBV7-8 and J usage is TRBJ2-2; D not certain. CDR1 SGHVS and CDR2 FQNEAQ come from the germline V gene. CDR3 length: 13 residues. Trimming pared 5 bases from V and 8 bases from J, leaving 12 bases between. CDR3 loop: CASSAYRTGELFF. DNA for the CDR3: TGTGCCAGCAGCGCCTACCGAACAGGGGAGCTGTTTTTT.

The chain couples TRBV20-1 to TRBJ1-1, with D unclear. Germline V CDR1 and CDR2: DFQATT, SNEGSKA (reference sequence). This CDR3 contains 15 residues. CDR3 nucleotides: TGCAGCCAGCAGCGAATCGGTTCGGGGAATCAGCGAGCTTTCTTT. It translates to CSQQRIGSGNQRAFF.

This clonotype was counted at least ten times. This sequence joins TRBV9 and TRBJ2-7, with no clear D. Germline values: CDR1 SGDLS, CDR2 YYNGEE. The CDR3 is made up of 14 amino acids. V was trimmed by 4 bases and J by 2 bases, leaving 13 bases between them. The chain's CDR3 is CASSSVGGTYEQYF. The CDR3 DNA reads as TGTGCCAGCAGCTCCGTAGGCGGTACCTACGAGCAGTACTTC.

On this clonotype itself: Germline is not matched at one junction end, which may reflect a read error. The rearrangement uses TRBV5-6 and TRBJ1-2, with 8 bases aligning to TRBD1. Germline V gene lookup returns CDR1 SGHDT and CDR2 YYEEEE. This CDR3 has 14 residues. CDR3 in amino acids: CASSTIQGARGYTF. DNA of the CDR3: TGCGCCAGCAGCACGATTCAGGGGGCGCGTGGCTACACCTTC.

Here the CDR3 DNA reads TGCGCCAGCAGCTGGGGGGTGAGGTCCTACGTCCTGACTTTC. It yields the protein CASSWGVRSYVLTF. This sequence joins TRBV5-1 and TRBJ2-6, with TRBD2 as a possible D gene (6 bases). Germline loops: CDR1 SGHRS, CDR2 YFSETQ. V was clipped by 3 bases and J by 11 bases, with 15 bases between them. This CDR3 has 14 residues.

This clonotype was counted ten times or more. The chain links TRBV24-1 to TRBJ2-2; 9 positions match TRBD2. V was pared by 5 bases and J by 4 bases, with 4 bases of the junction left unmatched. The CDR3 consists of 15 residues. From germline, CDR1 is KGHDR and CDR2 SFDVKD. CDR3 sequence: CATSGLAGVTGELFF. The CDR3 bases are TGTGCCACCAGTGGTTTAGCGGGAGTCACCGGGGAGCTGTTTTTT.

Many counts were recorded for this clonotype. The V gene is TRBV12-3 or TRBV12-4, the J gene TRBJ1-3, with D hard to call. The length of the CDR3 is 14 residues. Trimming cost V 5 bases and J 0 bases, with 8 bases left between them. In nucleotides, the CDR3 is TGTGCCAGCAGTCAGTGGTTCTCTGGAAACACCATATATTTT. Protein: CASSQWFSGNTIYF.

To note about this clonotype: The junction differs from germline at one of its ends, possibly a read error. The chain recombines TRBV29-1 with TRBJ1-5, with D tentatively TRBD1 (5 bases). The germline V gene has CDR1 SQVTM and CDR2 ANQGSEA. This CDR3 has 15 amino acids. The CDR3 region has the DNA TGTGCCAGAAAGCCTCAGGGTGCCAGCAATCAGCCCCAGCATTTT. Protein: CARKPQGASNQPQHF.